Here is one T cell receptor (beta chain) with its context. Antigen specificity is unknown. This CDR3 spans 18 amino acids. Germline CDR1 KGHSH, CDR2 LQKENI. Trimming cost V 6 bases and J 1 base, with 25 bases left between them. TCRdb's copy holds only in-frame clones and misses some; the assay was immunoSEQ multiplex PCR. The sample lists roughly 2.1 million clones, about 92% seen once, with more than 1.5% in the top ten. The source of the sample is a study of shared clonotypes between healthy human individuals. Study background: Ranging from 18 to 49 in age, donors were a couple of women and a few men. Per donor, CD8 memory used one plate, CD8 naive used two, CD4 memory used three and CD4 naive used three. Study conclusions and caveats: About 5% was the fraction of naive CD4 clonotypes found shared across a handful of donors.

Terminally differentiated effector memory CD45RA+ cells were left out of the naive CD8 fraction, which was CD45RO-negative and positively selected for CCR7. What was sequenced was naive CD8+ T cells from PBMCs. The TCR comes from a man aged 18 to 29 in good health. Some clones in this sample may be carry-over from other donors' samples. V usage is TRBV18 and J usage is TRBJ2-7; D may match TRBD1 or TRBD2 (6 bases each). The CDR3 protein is CASSLFPGAGGESYEQYF. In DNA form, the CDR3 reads TGTGCCAGCTCGCTCTTTCCAGGGGCCGGGGGCGAATCCTACGAGCAGTACTTC.